What follows describes a single TCR beta chain. The antigen is not known. These data belong to a study of CD8+CD57+ T cells in acquired aplastic anemia. Study as a whole: Sorted CD4+ plus CD8+ cells gave DNA averaging roughly 2.9 ug. On average, healthy donors gave about 10.8 million reads for CD4+ cells. Study results and limitations: It was found that approximately 29 CD8+ CDR3 sequences were shared between patients and controls. No significant difference in CD8+ Simpson's diversity was found between patients and controls.

CDR1 and CDR2 from the germline V gene are SNHLY and FYNNEI. Trimming took 6 bases from V and 0 from J, leaving 10 bases between them. The CDR3 has 14 amino acids. Genomic DNA templated the TCR beta VDJ and CDR3 profiling. Using its own MiXCR run on the reads, TCRdb lists one record per CDR3 protein. Of some 200,000 distinct CDR3 sequences listed, 61% are singletons. This TCR derives from a human donor in good health. This chain uses TRBV2 with TRBJ2-3; D call uncertain. Source material: sorted CD4+, CD8+, or CD8+CD57+ T cells (not recorded which) from PBMCs. This chain's CDR3 is CASSGQQSTDTQYF. Written as DNA, the CDR3 is TGTGCCAGCAGCGGTCAGCAAAGCACAGATACGCAGTATTTT.